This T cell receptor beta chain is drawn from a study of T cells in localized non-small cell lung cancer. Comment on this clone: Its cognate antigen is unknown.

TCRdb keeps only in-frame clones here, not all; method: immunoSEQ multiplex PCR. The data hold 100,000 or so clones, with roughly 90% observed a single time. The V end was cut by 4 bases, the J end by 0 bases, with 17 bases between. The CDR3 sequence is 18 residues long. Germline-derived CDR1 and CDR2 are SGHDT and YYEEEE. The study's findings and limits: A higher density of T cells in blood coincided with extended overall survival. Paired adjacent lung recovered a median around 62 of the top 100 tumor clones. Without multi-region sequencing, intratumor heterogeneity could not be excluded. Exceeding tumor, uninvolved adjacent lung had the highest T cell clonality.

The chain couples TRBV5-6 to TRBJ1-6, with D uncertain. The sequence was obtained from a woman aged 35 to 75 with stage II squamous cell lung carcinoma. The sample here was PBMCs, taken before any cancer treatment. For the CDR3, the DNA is TGTGCCAGCAGCATCCTAACCGCGAAGAGCTCCTATAATTCACCCCTCCACTTT. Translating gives CASSILTAKSSYNSPLHF. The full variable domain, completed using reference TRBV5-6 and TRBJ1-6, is DAGVTQSPTHLIKTRGQQVTLRCSPKSGHDTVSWYQQALGQGPQFIFQYYEEEERQRGNFPDRFSGHQFPNYSSELNVNALLLGDSALYLCASSILTAKSSYNSPLHFGNGTRLTVT.